The text below deals with one T cell receptor (beta chain). These data originate in a study of cytomegalovirus exposure and HLA in healthy donors. Germline assignment: CDR1 SGHTA and CDR2 FQGNSA. Losses at the gene ends were 4 bases for V and 5 bases for J; bases not matched to a gene: 8. The CDR3 is made up of 17 amino acids. This PCR relied on a set of 60 Vbeta primers and 13 Jbeta primers. TCRdb's table, derived via immunoSEQ multiplex PCR, lists solely in-frame clones and lacks some. The table shows 150,000 to 190,000 clones, with roughly 75% occurring only once. Source material: PBMCs. This receptor was identified in a man aged 18-30 years in good health and CMV-seronegative. V gene TRBV7-2 combines with J gene TRBJ2-2; 12 nucleotides agree with TRBD2. The CDR3 DNA sequence: TGTGCCAGCAGCTCTACCTGGCTAGCGGGAGGGACCGGGGAGCTGTTTTTT. It is translated as CASSSTWLAGGTGELFF. Full variable domain (outside the CDR3, taken from reference TRBV7-2 and TRBJ2-2): GAGVSQSPSNKVTEKGKDVELRCDPISGHTALYWYRQSLGQGLEFLIYFQGNSAPDKSGLPSDRFSAERTGGSVSTLTIQRTQQEDSAVYLCASSSTWLAGGTGELFFGEGSRLTVL.